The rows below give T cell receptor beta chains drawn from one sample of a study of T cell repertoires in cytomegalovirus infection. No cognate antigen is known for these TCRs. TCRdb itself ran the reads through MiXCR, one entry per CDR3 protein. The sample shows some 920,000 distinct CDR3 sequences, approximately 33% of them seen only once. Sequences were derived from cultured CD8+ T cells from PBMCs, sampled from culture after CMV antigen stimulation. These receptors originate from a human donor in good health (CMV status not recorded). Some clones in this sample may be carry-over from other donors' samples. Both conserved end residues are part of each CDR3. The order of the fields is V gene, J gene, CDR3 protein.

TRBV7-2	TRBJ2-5	CASSLDGWVETQYF
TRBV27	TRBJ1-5	CASGPSQWQGTQPQHF
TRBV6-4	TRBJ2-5	CASSDSPWETQYF
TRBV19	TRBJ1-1	CPSSPQGTEAFF
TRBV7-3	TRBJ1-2	CASSNLVGQVYGYTF
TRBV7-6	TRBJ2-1	CASSSPGGASFNEQFF
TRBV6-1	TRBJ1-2	CATFSGTGLYGYTF
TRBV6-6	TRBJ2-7	CASFGQGGTYEQYF
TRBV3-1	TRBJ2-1	CASTSQAGGRSNEQFF
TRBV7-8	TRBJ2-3	CASSLLTPNWDTQYF